In its sample, the clone carrying this TCR beta chain was seen a few times. The target antigen is unknown. This CDR3 contains 14 residues. The ends were cut back, 2 bases at V and 0 bases at J, with 9 bases in the middle. CDR1 SGHRS and CDR2 YFSETQ come from the germline V gene. Researchers report immunoSEQ v3.0 was run at survey level. The protocol was immunoSEQ multiplex PCR, while the TCRdb copy is restricted to in-frame clones and leaves out a portion. The sample records about 21,000 clones, approximately 79% being singletons. Before DNA extraction, about 1-10 million cryopreserved PBMC were held in the samples. The sample belongs to a study of long-term antiretroviral therapy in people with HIV. Whole-study results and caveats: The range of CDR3 lengths in HIV repertoires proved narrower than that found in controls. Clones showing expansion before ART dominated the repertoire at all time points.

The sample here was unsorted PBMCs, taken about 1.8 years before starting antiretroviral therapy. This chain uses TRBV5-1 with TRBJ2-7; D not certain. This receptor was identified in a woman in her forties with HIV. CDR3 nucleotides: TGCGCCAGCAGCTTTGCAGAGGCCTCCTACGAGCAGTACTTC. This sequence encodes CASSFAEASYEQYF.